The sequence of this T cell receptor beta chain was determined in a study of cytomegalovirus exposure and HLA in healthy donors. With 60 Vbeta and 13 Jbeta primers, the PCR was carried out. Data came from immunoSEQ multiplex PCR; TCRdb stores just in-frame clones and leaves some out. The table includes 150,000 to 200,000 clones, about 85% detected once. This clonotype was sampled from a man aged 18 to 29 in good health and CMV-seropositive. Sequenced input: PBMCs.

The CDR3, as DNA: TGTGCCAGTAGTTCAACGGGGGGTACCTATGGCTACACCTTC. The encoded protein is CASSSTGGTYGYTF. The rearrangement links TRBV19 to TRBJ1-2; a weak D match, TRBD1 (5 bases). Trimming cost V 5 bases and J 4 bases, with 14 bases left between them. The V gene's germline CDR1 is LNHDA and CDR2 SQIVND (reference sequence). The CDR3 spans 14 residues. The entire variable domain, with the rest obtained from reference TRBV19 and TRBJ1-2, is as follows: DGGITQSPKYLFRKEGQNVTLSCEQNLNHDAMYWYRQDPGQGLRLIYYSQIVNDFQKGDIAEGYSVSREKKESFPLTVTSAQKNPTAFYLCASSSTGGTYGYTFGSGTRLTVV.